This T cell receptor (beta chain) was identified during a study of blood T cells in healthy people across ages. CDR1 KGHDR and CDR2 SFDVKD come from the germline V gene. The V end was cut by 5 bases, the J end by 2 bases, with 16 bases between. The CDR3 is made up of 16 amino acids. Using a J-beta primer mix together with a sample-barcoded 5' primer, a second PCR was run for about 6 to 11 cycles. Every molecule of cDNA carried a tag from a template-switch adaptor with 12 random nucleotides. TCRdb recomputed calls from the 5' RACE reads with MiXCR, one row per CDR3 protein. In the table there are about 650,000 distinct CDR3 sequences, roughly half of which are singletons. A note on this clonotype: Its antigen is not identified. A read error may be the cause here, since a much bigger clone is one base away.

Caucasian individuals from Russia who were healthy and aged roughly 6 to 95 acted as donors. Overall study results and limits: Donors of long life had a larger count of naive CD4+ cells and greater diversity than aged donors. While age rose, TCR beta diversity per million T cells dropped in a roughly linear way.

Sequenced material: blood. This clonotype was sampled from an elderly woman in good health. The chain uses TRBV24-1 and TRBJ2-3; D may match TRBD1 or TRBD2 (5 bases each). Here the CDR3 reads CATSGGQREFTDTQYF. CDR3 bases: TGTGCCACCAGTGGGGGCCAAAGGGAGTTCACAGATACGCAGTATTTT.